This T cell receptor beta chain originates from a study of cytomegalovirus exposure and HLA in healthy donors. On the study more broadly: HLA-typed donors were the source of approximately 80 million unique TCRs held in an early data release.

The study ran its PCR with 60 Vbeta and 13 Jbeta primers. Profiling relied on immunoSEQ multiplex PCR, and the TCRdb table lists in-frame clones only, not all of them. The top ten hold roughly 2% of the sample, which has roughly 260,000 clones, roughly 86% seen once. Each of the donors was a healthy bone marrow donor. Remarks on this clone: Its antigen is currently unknown.

Study outcomes and limitations: For TCR beta chains, V- and J-gene trimming was later linked to a missense DCLRE1C variant. Using the classifier, cytomegalovirus status was reportedly diagnosed with high specificity and sensitivity.

This clonotype originated in a woman in her thirties or forties in good health and CMV-seropositive. Sequenced sample: PBMCs.

This CDR3 is CASTAWGENTEAFF. DNA for the CDR3: TGTGCCAGCACGGCGTGGGGGGAGAACACTGAAGCTTTCTTT. The J gene is TRBJ1-1, the V gene TRBV6-5; tentatively, D is TRBD1 (5 bases). Germline V gives CDR1 MNHEY, CDR2 SVGAGI. Trimming shortened V by 7 bases and J by 1 base, and 13 bases separated the two germline ends. CDR3 size: 14 residues.